Shown below are 5 T cell receptor beta chains from a single sample sequenced in a study of blood T cell repertoires in COVID-19. Clones were read by immunoSEQ multiplex PCR, and TCRdb kept only the in-frame ones, dropping some. The table records 130,000 to 150,000 clones, 84% of them present only once. What was sequenced was peripheral blood. These receptors were taken from a man in his sixties with active or convalescent COVID-19.

The chain has TRBV2 and TRBJ1-4; TRBD1 might be the D (6 bases). CDR1 is SNHLY and CDR2 is FYNNEI in the germline V gene. The CDR3 runs to 15 residues. V gave up 6 bases and J gave up 6 bases, with 17 bases separating them. CDR3 in DNA: TGTGCCAGCAGCAGACAGGACAGCCGATATGAAAAACTGTTTTTT. Protein: CASSRQDSRYEKLFF.

The V call is TRBV6-5, the J call TRBJ2-1, with a tentative D call TRBD1 (6 bases). Trimming stripped 3 bases from V and 6 bases from J, with 9 bases between. Germline CDR1 and CDR2: MNHEY and SVGAGI. The length of the CDR3 is 13 residues. The chain's CDR3 is CASSYGGGNEQFF. CDR3 nucleotide sequence: TGTGCCAGCAGTTATGGGGGCGGCAATGAGCAGTTCTTC.

The chain couples TRBV6-5 to TRBJ1-1; possibly TRBD1 for D (6 bases). Germline loops: CDR1 MNHEY, CDR2 SVGAGI. The CDR3 length is 12 residues. Trimming left V 9 bases short and J 4 bases short, with 12 bases between. Here the CDR3 DNA reads TGTGCCAGTCAGACAGGCGTCACTGAAGCTTTCTTT. It translates to CASQTGVTEAFF.

The chain combines TRBV12-5 with TRBJ2-7; 7 bases line up with TRBD2. This CDR3 is 14 amino acids long. Germline V CDR1 and CDR2: LGHNT, FRNRAP. V lost 0 bases, J lost 6 bases, and 5 bases stayed unmatched. CDR3 in amino acids: CASGLVPPGGEQYV. CDR3 nucleotide sequence: TGTGCTAGTGGTTTGGTACCCCCGGGAGGCGAGCAGTACGTC.

The V call is TRBV24-1, the J call TRBJ2-3; a weak D match, TRBD2 (6 bases). Trimming pared 9 bases from V and 4 bases from J, leaving 16 bases between. Germline loops: CDR1 KGHDR, CDR2 SFDVKD. CDR3 length: 14 residues. This chain's CDR3 is CATDHGGGPDTQYF. The DNA for the CDR3 is TGTGCCACCGACCACGGGGGTGGGCCAGATACGCAGTATTTT.